A selection of T cell receptor beta chains follows, all from one sample in a study of tumor-infiltrating lymphocytes in localized non-small cell lung cancer. Repertoires were generated with immunoSEQ multiplex PCR, while TCRdb's copy carries only in-frame clones and drops some. The data contain some 30,000 clones, 75% to 90% of them seen just once; the ten biggest clones take up about 2.1%. Sequenced material: lung tumor tissue. Every receptor here comes from a human donor with non-small cell lung cancer. Both conserved end residues are part of each CDR3.

V	J	CDR3
TRBV7-2	TRBJ2-7	CASSLGSLGYEQYF
TRBV29-1	TRBJ1-3	CSAAPGTSGNTIYF
TRBV10-3	TRBJ2-3	CAIGTSGSTDTQYF
TRBV6-1	TRBJ1-3	CASSESVPGNTIYF
TRBV6-6	TRBJ1-1	CASSYSQENTEAFF
TRBV30	TRBJ2-1	CAWSVLAVEQFF
TRBV5-6	TRBJ1-1	CASSRGPVMNTEAFF
TRBV4-2	TRBJ1-5	CASSQGLNQPQHF
TRBV5-1	TRBJ1-1	CASSRDNTGLTEAFF
TRBV6-1	TRBJ2-7	CASSEAGRGSSYEQYF
TRBV5-4	TRBJ2-5	CASSLAGTSRETQYF
TRBV6-1	TRBJ2-5	CASMSGLGETQYF
TRBV4-1	TRBJ1-2	CASSQSGQGFYGYTF
TRBV5-5	TRBJ2-3	CASSLPPVGTDTQYF
TRBV30	TRBJ2-4	CAWSVLGHPVDIQYF
TRBV6-1	TRBJ1-6	CASSAAQYNSPLHF
TRBV5-1	TRBJ1-6	CASSPQRAYAYNSPLHF
TRBV7-2	TRBJ1-5	CASSFQGSNQPQHF
TRBV7-9	TRBJ1-4	CASRRDRLNEKLFF
TRBV21-1	TRBJ2-5	CASRGGVQETQYF
TRBV29-1	TRBJ1-2	CSVGAGDGYTF
TRBV7-2	TRBJ1-1	CASRLDRVNTEAFF
TRBV6-4	TRBJ1-2	CASSDDPPYAGNYGYTF
TRBV6-6	TRBJ2-3	CASRMGQLTDTQYF
TRBV28	TRBJ1-2	CASSSTPFLHYGYTF
TRBV6-5	TRBJ1-5	CASSYSPGHNQPQHF
TRBV4-2	TRBJ1-2	CASSQEGQIHYGYTF
TRBV7-9	TRBJ1-1	CASSLFWENTEAFF
TRBV19	TRBJ1-2	CATLGQGGLFNYGYTF
TRBV18	TRBJ2-1	CASSLTDNEQFF
TRBV6-5	TRBJ2-5	CASSYLAPGTGETQYF
TRBV5-1	TRBJ1-6	CASSLKVRTRGESPLHF
TRBV4-2	TRBJ2-3	CASSQDPGGAYDTQYF
TRBV7-8	TRBJ2-5	CASSLGRGQTQYF
TRBV30	TRBJ1-2	CAWAGGWGYTF
TRBV6-5	TRBJ1-5	CASSRTVDGNQPQHF
TRBV18	TRBJ1-1	CASSPSRDSTEAFF
TRBV7-9	TRBJ2-2	CASSLAIGTSSPGELFF
TRBV7-8	TRBJ1-6	CASSLAPYSASPLHF
TRBV19	TRBJ1-5	CASTATGGLGHF